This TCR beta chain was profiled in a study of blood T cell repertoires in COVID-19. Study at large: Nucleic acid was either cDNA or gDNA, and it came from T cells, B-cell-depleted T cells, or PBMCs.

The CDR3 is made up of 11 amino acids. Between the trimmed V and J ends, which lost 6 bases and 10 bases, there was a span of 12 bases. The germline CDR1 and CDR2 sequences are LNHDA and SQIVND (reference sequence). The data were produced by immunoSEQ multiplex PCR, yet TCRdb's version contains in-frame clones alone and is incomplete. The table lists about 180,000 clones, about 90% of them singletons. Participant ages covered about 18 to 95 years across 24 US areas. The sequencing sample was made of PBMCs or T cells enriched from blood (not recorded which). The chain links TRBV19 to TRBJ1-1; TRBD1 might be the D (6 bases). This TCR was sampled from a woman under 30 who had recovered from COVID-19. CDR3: CASRPQGRAFF. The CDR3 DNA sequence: TGTGCCAGTAGACCACAGGGACGAGCTTTCTTT.